These 30 T cell receptor beta chains originate from one sample sequenced in a study of blood T cell repertoires in COVID-19. Profiling relied on immunoSEQ multiplex PCR, and the TCRdb table lists in-frame clones only, not all of them. The sample shows roughly 180,000 clones, less than 85% of them seen only once. Sequenced: peripheral blood. These TCRs come from an older woman with COVID-19, enrolled during active disease.

J is TRBJ2-5 and V is TRBV3-1 (or the pseudogene TRBV3-2), with 8 bases identical to TRBD2. Trimming cost V 2 bases and J 3 bases; bases outside gene matches: 8. CDR1 and CDR2 from the germline V gene are LGHDT and YNNKEL (reference sequence). The CDR3 consists of 16 residues. The CDR3 sequence is CASSQNLAGPKETQYF. The CDR3, as DNA: TGTGCCAGCAGCCAAAATTTAGCGGGGCCGAAAGAGACCCAGTACTTC.

The chain has TRBV7-2 and TRBJ2-7; maybe TRBD2 (6 bases). V lost 5 bases and J 4 bases, leaving 15 bases between the germline ends. There are 14 residues in the CDR3. Germline lookup yields CDR1 SGHTA and CDR2 FQGNSA. CDR3 DNA: TGTGCCAGCAGCCCGGTGGCGGGGCAATACGAGCAGTACTTC. Translated, it gives CASSPVAGQYEQYF. The whole variable domain, filled in from reference TRBV7-2 and TRBJ2-7, reads GAGVSQSPSNKVTEKGKDVELRCDPISGHTALYWYRQSLGQGLEFLIYFQGNSAPDKSGLPSDRFSAERTGGSVSTLTIQRTQQEDSAVYLCASSPVAGQYEQYFGPGTRLTVT.

The chain uses TRBV5-1 and TRBJ1-4; 10 bases match TRBD1. Germline V gene lookup returns CDR1 SGHRS and CDR2 YFSETQ. This CDR3 region has 15 residues. V trimming: 2 bases; J trimming: 6 bases; junction bases outside the gene matches: 4. The CDR3 DNA reads as TGCGCCAGCAGCTTAACCGGGACAGGGGATGAAAAACTGTTTTTT. Its protein is CASSLTGTGDEKLFF.

This clone has just one count. The gene calls are TRBV19 and TRBJ2-2; possibly TRBD2 for D (6 bases). The CDR3 covers 16 residues. CDR1 and CDR2 (germline): LNHDA, SQIVND (reference sequence). Trimming took off 2 bases at V and 4 bases at J, with 14 bases between the two ends. The CDR3 nucleotides read TGTGCCAGTAGTATAACTTCAGGGAGGAGCACCGGGGAGCTGTTTTTT. This encodes CASSITSGRSTGELFF.

V and J are TRBV5-4 and TRBJ2-3; 10 bases agree with TRBD2. V trimming: 4 bases; J trimming: 5 bases; junction bases outside the gene matches: 7. The CDR3 totals 15 residues. The germline CDR1 and CDR2 sequences are SGHNT and YYREEE (reference sequence). The CDR3 bases are TGTGCCAGCAGCCTGCAGCGGGGGGGCGTAGATACGCAGTATTTT. This gives the protein CASSLQRGGVDTQYF.

This rearrangement joins TRBV5-5 to TRBJ2-7; 9 positions match TRBD2. V lost 3 bases to trimming and J lost 5 bases; unmatched junction nucleotides: 6. Germline loops: CDR1 SGHKS, CDR2 YYEKEE (reference sequence). The length of the CDR3 is 14 residues. The CDR3 here is CASSSRTSVNEQYF. The CDR3 DNA reads as TGTGCCAGCAGCTCACGGACTAGCGTCAACGAGCAGTACTTC. Drawing the rest from reference TRBV5-5 and TRBJ2-7, the complete variable domain is DAGVTQSPTHLIKTRGQQVTLRCSPISGHKSVSWYQQVLGQGPQFIFQYYEKEERGRGNFPDRFSARQFPNYSSELNVNALLLGDSALYLCASSSRTSVNEQYFGPGTRLTVT.

The rearrangement links TRBV9 to TRBJ2-7, with TRBD2 identical over 10 bases. The CDR3 totals 22 residues. The trim removed 0 bases at V and 8 bases at J, leaving 29 bases unmatched. Germline loops: CDR1 SGDLS, CDR2 YYNGEE. CDR3 DNA sequence: TGTGCCAGCAGCGTAGTTTTCGAGAGCCGATGGACTAGCGGACCCCACCGGAACAAGCAGTACGTC. It translates to CASSVVFESRWTSGPHRNKQYV.

The chain joins TRBV6-6 to TRBJ2-1, with 10 bases that match TRBD2. V was pared by 4 bases and J by 6 bases, with 6 bases of the junction left unmatched. Per the germline V gene, CDR1 is MNHNY and CDR2 is SVGAGI (reference sequence). The CDR3 sequence is 15 residues long. The DNA for the CDR3 is TGTGCCAGCAGTTCAGCGGGAGGGATGGGCAATGAGCAGTTCTTC. This codes for CASSSAGGMGNEQFF.

The CDR3 reads CASSPDSHAGELFF. CDR3 nucleotides: TGTGCCAGCAGCCCGGACTCCCACGCCGGGGAGCTGTTTTTT. The chain is built from TRBV7-2 and TRBJ2-2; D may be TRBD2 (5 bases). The V end lost 5 bases, the J end lost 6 bases, and 13 bases lay between the germline ends. This CDR3 is built from 14 residues. The germline gives CDR1 SGHTA, CDR2 FQGNSA.

V and J are TRBV5-6 and TRBJ1-4; TRBD1 matches 9 bases. The germline V gene has CDR1 SGHDT and CDR2 YYEEEE. The CDR3 length is 15 residues. V shed 6 bases and J 8 bases; nucleotides not matched to a gene: 11. The CDR3 DNA sequence: TGTGCCAGCACTCTCTGGAACAGGGGGCGAGAAAAACTGTTTTTT. Translation: CASTLWNRGREKLFF.

The genes are TRBV27 and TRBJ2-7; TRBD1 is a possible D gene (5 bases). Germline lookup yields CDR1 MNHEY and CDR2 SMNVEV (reference sequence). Deletions cut 5 bases from V and 3 bases from J, with 17 bases between. The CDR3 runs 15 residues. The CDR3 DNA reads as TGTGCCAGCAGTATTAGTGGGCAGGGCCTCTACGAGCAGTACTTC. This translates into CASSISGQGLYEQYF.

This rearrangement joins TRBV6-5 to TRBJ1-1; D might be TRBD1 (6 bases). From germline, CDR1 is MNHEY and CDR2 SVGAGI. The CDR3 runs 15 residues. Deletions cut 0 bases from V and 3 bases from J, with 11 bases between. For the CDR3, the DNA is TGTGCCAGCAGTTACTCTACAGGGTTTCACACTGAAGCTTTCTTT. Translated, it gives CASSYSTGFHTEAFF.

The chain combines TRBV11-3 with TRBJ2-2, with a tentative D call TRBD1 (5 bases). Germline lookup yields CDR1 SGHNT and CDR2 YENEEA. This CDR3 contains 14 residues. V was shortened by 4 bases and J by 3 bases, with 9 bases between the two germline ends. In DNA, the CDR3 is TGTGCCAGCAGCTCCAAGACAGACACCGGGGAGCTGTTTTTT. Amino acid sequence: CASSSKTDTGELFF.

The chain employs TRBV11-2 and TRBJ2-1, with D possibly TRBD2 on 5 matching bases. V lost 0 bases and J lost 5, with 23 bases in between. Germline-derived CDR1 and CDR2 are SGHAT and FQNNGV. The CDR3 contains 19 residues. The CDR3 loop is CASSLDRSGLSPIDNEQFF. In DNA, the CDR3 is TGTGCCAGCAGCTTAGATCGTTCGGGGTTAAGCCCCATAGACAATGAGCAGTTCTTC.

The chain recombines TRBV7-9 with TRBJ2-1; D possibly corresponds to TRBD2 (5 bases). With 5 bases removed from V and 6 bases from J, the gap between germline ends came to 11 bases. The CDR3 contains 13 residues. CDR1 and CDR2 from the germline V gene are SEHNR and FQNEAQ (reference sequence). This CDR3 is CASSRGYVNEQFF. The CDR3 region has the DNA TGTGCCAGCAGCCGCGGGTATGTCAATGAGCAGTTCTTC. Using reference TRBV7-9 and TRBJ2-1 for the parts outside the CDR3, the full variable domain is DTGVSQNPRHKITKRGQNVTFRCDPISEHNRLYWYRQTLGQGPEFLTYFQNEAQLEKSRLLSDRFSAERPKGSFSTLEIQRTEQGDSAMYLCASSRGYVNEQFFGPGTRLTVL.

This clone was counted only a few times. The rearrangement joins TRBV5-6 to TRBJ1-1, with D perhaps matching TRBD1 (5 bases). Germline lookup yields CDR1 SGHDT and CDR2 YYEEEE. This CDR3 has 16 amino acids. The V gene lost 4 bases and the J gene lost 1 base, with 17 bases spanning the gap. The CDR3 coding sequence is TGTGCCAGCAGCGCACTTCGGAGGGGCTGGAACACTGAAGCTTTCTTT. Translating it yields CASSALRRGWNTEAFF.

Only a few counts were recorded for this clone. The CDR3 is CASTEFASYEQYF. Written as DNA, the CDR3 is TGTGCCAGCACGGAGTTCGCCTCCTACGAGCAGTACTTC. The rearrangement uses TRBV2 and TRBJ2-7; D is unclear. Germline CDR1 SNHLY, CDR2 FYNNEI. V lost 7 bases and J 0 bases, leaving 10 bases between the germline ends. This CDR3 has 13 residues. Full variable domain (rest looked up from reference TRBV2 and TRBJ2-7): EPEVTQTPSHQVTQMGQEVILRCVPISNHLYFYWYRQILGQKVEFLVSFYNNEISEKSEIFDDQFSVERPDGSNFTLKIRSTKLEDSAMYFCASTEFASYEQYFGPGTRLTVT.

The chain is built from TRBV14 and TRBJ1-2; TRBD1 matches 7 bases. The germline V gene encodes CDR1 SGHDN and CDR2 FVKESK. V lost 3 bases to trimming and J lost 7 bases; unmatched junction nucleotides: 5. This CDR3 comprises 13 residues. The CDR3 DNA follows: TGTGCCAGCAGCCAGTCCAGGGGGGTTGGCTACACCTTC. It is translated as CASSQSRGVGYTF. The variable domain in full, with the rest retrieved from reference TRBV14 and TRBJ1-2, is EAGVTQFPSHSVIEKGQTVTLRCDPISGHDNLYWYRRVMGKEIKFLLHFVKESKQDESGMPNNRFLAERTGGTYSTLKVQPAELEDSGVYFCASSQSRGVGYTFGSGTRLTVV.

This clone appeared a single time. The gene calls are TRBV19 and TRBJ1-1, with D perhaps TRBD1 (5 bases). CDR3 length: 12 amino acids. Germline assignment: CDR1 LNHDA and CDR2 SQIVND (reference sequence). V was shortened by 6 bases and J by 4 bases, with 9 bases between the two germline ends. The DNA for the CDR3 is TGTGCCAGTAGAGGGGAAGTCACTGAAGCTTTCTTT. The encoded protein is CASRGEVTEAFF.

The rearrangement uses TRBV5-1 and TRBJ2-7; 9 positions match TRBD1. This CDR3 has 14 residues. J gave up 6 bases and V 5 bases, and 9 bases lay outside the gene matches. Germline V CDR1 and CDR2: SGHRS, YFSETQ. The CDR3 reads CASSRSGQGTEQYF. DNA for the CDR3: TGCGCCAGCAGTCGCTCCGGACAGGGGACCGAGCAGTACTTC.

The rearrangement uses TRBV2 and TRBJ1-5; no definite D call. Looked up from germline, CDR1 is SNHLY and CDR2 is FYNNEI. V was pared by 0 bases and J by 4 bases, with 7 bases between. The CDR3 is made up of 14 amino acids. The CDR3 loop reads CASSEADGNQPQHF. CDR3 DNA: TGTGCCAGCAGTGAAGCTGACGGGAATCAGCCCCAGCATTTT.

There are a few counts of this clone. This chain joins TRBV19 and TRBJ2-1, with a tentative D call TRBD2 (6 bases). Per germline, CDR1 LNHDA and CDR2 SQIVND (reference sequence). The V end was cut by 3 bases, the J end by 5 bases, with 8 bases between. This CDR3 is 13 amino acids long. DNA of the CDR3: TGTGCCAGTAGTATCGGGACTCACAATGAGCAGTTCTTC. Translated, it gives CASSIGTHNEQFF. The whole variable domain, filled in from reference TRBV19 and TRBJ2-1, reads DGGITQSPKYLFRKEGQNVTLSCEQNLNHDAMYWYRQDPGQGLRLIYYSQIVNDFQKGDIAEGYSVSREKKESFPLTVTSAQKNPTAFYLCASSIGTHNEQFFGPGTRLTVL.

The chain employs TRBV5-5 and TRBJ2-7; 10 positions match TRBD1. V trimming: 5 bases; J trimming: 5 bases; junction bases outside the gene matches: 7. The CDR3 contains 14 residues. The germline CDR1 and CDR2 sequences are SGHKS and YYEKEE (reference sequence). CDR3 loop: CASSPTTGGHEQYV. CDR3 DNA sequence: TGTGCCAGCAGTCCTACGACAGGGGGCCACGAGCAGTACGTC.

V usage is TRBV11-2 and J usage is TRBJ1-6; D remains ambiguous. The ends were cut back, 2 bases at V and 6 bases at J, with 8 bases in the middle. The CDR3 runs to 14 residues. Germline lookup yields CDR1 SGHAT and CDR2 FQNNGV. The CDR3: CASSLSAGNSPLHF. The CDR3 region has the DNA TGTGCCAGCAGCTTATCAGCGGGTAATTCACCCCTCCACTTT.

J is TRBJ2-4 and V is TRBV6-4; 8 bases are shared with TRBD2. V lost 4 bases, J lost 6 bases, and 5 bases stayed unmatched. The germline gives CDR1 MRHNA, CDR2 SNTAGT. This CDR3 has 14 amino acids. CDR3 in DNA: TGTGCCAGCAGTGTTCCGGGGGGGCGAAACATTCAGTACTTC. Translation gives CASSVPGGRNIQYF.

This chain connects TRBV11-1 to TRBJ2-2; 9 bases align to TRBD1. CDR3 length: 16 residues. J lost 2 bases, V lost 6 bases, and 7 bases had no gene match. Germline V lookup: CDR1 SGHAT, CDR2 FQDESV (reference sequence). The CDR3 loop reads CASRVTGGGNTGELFF. DNA of the CDR3: TGTGCCAGCAGAGTAACAGGGGGCGGAAACACCGGGGAGCTGTTTTTT.

This clone was recorded many times. V and J are TRBV12-5 and TRBJ1-6; D is possibly TRBD1 (6 bases). In germline, CDR1 is LGHNT, CDR2 FRNRAP. With 7 bases removed from V and 8 bases from J, the gap between germline ends came to 12 bases. There are 13 residues in the CDR3. The CDR3, as DNA: TGTGCTAGTGCCGAACAGGGTGATTCACCCCTCCACTTT. Protein: CASAEQGDSPLHF.

The rearrangement joins TRBV28 to TRBJ1-6, with D unresolved. This CDR3 region has 15 residues. With 1 base removed from V and 1 base from J, the gap between germline ends came to 5 bases. The germline gives CDR1 MDHEN, CDR2 SYDVKM. The DNA for the CDR3 is TGTGCCAGCAGTTTATCTCTGTCCTATAATTCACCCCTCCACTTT. Encoded protein: CASSLSLSYNSPLHF.

This sequence joins TRBV5-4 and TRBJ2-4, with TRBD2 matching over 13 bases. J gave up 3 bases and V 2 bases, and 5 bases lay outside the gene matches. This CDR3 has 17 residues. Germline assignment: CDR1 SGHNT and CDR2 YYREEE (reference sequence). The CDR3 loop is CASSFTSGRDSKNIQYF. The DNA of the CDR3 is TGTGCCAGCAGCTTTACTAGCGGGAGGGACAGCAAAAACATTCAGTACTTC.

The V and J genes are TRBV5-5 and TRBJ1-3, with D unclear. Germline CDR1 is SGHKS and CDR2 is YYEKEE (reference sequence). The length of the CDR3 is 17 residues. Trimming left V 0 bases short and J 0 bases short, with 13 bases between. The CDR3 bases are TGTGCCAGCAGCTTGGTTGGTTCGGGAATCTCTGGAAACACCATATATTTT. It encodes CASSLVGSGISGNTIYF.